These 25 T cell receptor beta chains came from one sample sequenced in a study of T cell repertoires in cytomegalovirus infection. The antigens these receptors bind are not known. TCRdb fed the reads into MiXCR, producing one record per CDR3 protein. The sample lists 900,000 to 950,000 distinct CDR3 sequences, approximately 33% seen once, with 13% in the top ten. The sample in question was cultured CD8+ T cells from PBMCs, obtained from culture after CMV antigen stimulation. The receptors stem from a human donor in good health (CMV status not recorded). Some clones in this sample may be carry-over from other donors' samples.

V gene TRBV11-2 combines with J gene TRBJ1-2; no reliable D call. The CDR3 has 15 residues. From germline, CDR1 is SGHAT and CDR2 FQNNGV. V lost 1 base and J lost 0, with 9 bases in between. CDR3 residues: CASSLAQRTNYGYTF. The DNA of the CDR3 is TGTGCCAGCAGCTTAGCACAGAGGACTAACTATGGCTACACCTTC.

The J gene is TRBJ1-1, the V gene TRBV7-1; D uncertain. TRBV7-1 is recorded as an ORF, its role being uncertain. Trimming took 3 bases from V and 6 from J, leaving 17 bases between them. The CDR3 has 15 residues. CDR3 DNA: TGTGCCAGCAGCTCCCGTAGCCAGAGGGATCCTGAAGCTTTCTTT. Residues: CASSSRSQRDPEAFF.

The chain combines TRBV20-1 with TRBJ2-3; TRBD2 is a possible D gene (6 bases). CDR3 length equals 14 residues. V lost 6 bases and J lost 2, with 15 bases in between. Germline V CDR1 and CDR2: DFQATT, SNEGSKA (reference sequence). CDR3 amino acids: CSAKGRGATDTQYF. As DNA, the CDR3 is TGCAGTGCCAAGGGGCGGGGAGCCACAGATACGCAGTATTTT.

This clonotype was picked up many times. V usage is TRBV7-2 and J usage is TRBJ2-1, with 12 bases that match TRBD2. Germline assignment: CDR1 SGHTA and CDR2 FQGNSA. The CDR3 runs to 17 residues. J gave up 4 bases and V 4 bases, and 8 bases lay outside the gene matches. CDR3 DNA sequence: TGTGCCAGCAGCTACTCCCTCCTAGCGGGGGGGTACAATGAGCAGTTCTTC. This codes for CASSYSLLAGGYNEQFF.

The rearrangement uses TRBV6-2 or TRBV6-3 and TRBJ2-5; D might be TRBD1 (5 bases). The CDR3 spans 19 residues. The germline CDR1 and CDR2 sequences are MNHEY and SVGEGT. With 2 bases removed from V and 0 bases from J, the gap between germline ends came to 22 bases. The DNA of the CDR3 is TGTGCCAGCAGTTACCCTCTAGGGCAGGGCAAGAAGTACCAAGAGACCCAGTACTTC. This translates into CASSYPLGQGKKYQETQYF.

This chain links TRBV3-1 with TRBJ2-2; 9 nucleotides agree with TRBD1. Trimming removed 1 base from V and 6 bases from J; junction bases left unmatched: 6. Per the germline V gene, CDR1 is LGHDT and CDR2 is YNNKEL (reference sequence). The CDR3 has 16 amino acids. The DNA of the CDR3 is TGTGCCAGCAGCCAAGGCCGGACAGGGGTTCCCGGGGAGCTGTTTTTT. Translating gives CASSQGRTGVPGELFF. Supplemented by reference TRBV3-1 and TRBJ2-2, the full variable domain reads DTAVSQTPKYLVTQMGNDKSIKCEQNLGHDTMYWYKQDSKKFLKIMFSYNNKELIINETVPNRFSPKSPDKAHLNLHINSLELGDSAVYFCASSQGRTGVPGELFFGEGSRLTVL.

A note on this clonotype: A much more abundant neighbour one base away suggests this may be a read error. The chain recombines TRBV7-8 with TRBJ1-1, with D unresolved. The CDR3 loop spans 13 amino acids. Looked up from germline, CDR1 is SGHVS and CDR2 is FQNEAQ. This CDR3 reads CANSHRRNTEAFF. The CDR3 nucleotides are TGTGCCAACAGCCATAGACGGAACACTGAAGCTTTCTTT.

This clonotype was seen a handful of times. The CDR3 here is CASGDSATTGELFF. DNA for the CDR3: TGTGCCAGCGGGGACAGCGCAACCACCGGGGAGCTGTTTTTT. This sequence joins TRBV12-3 or TRBV12-4 and TRBJ2-2; 7 bases agree with TRBD1. The CDR3 is 14 amino acids. The ends lost 8 bases at V and 4 bases at J; junction bases unmatched: 7.

This clonotype was seen ten or more times. For the CDR3, the DNA is TGTGCCAGCAGTGTACTACAGGGATACAATGAGCAGTTCTTC. It encodes CASSVLQGYNEQFF. This chain connects TRBV7-6 to TRBJ2-1; TRBD1 might be the D (6 bases). CDR1 is SGHVS and CDR2 is FNYEAQ in the germline V gene. The CDR3 is 14 amino acids. With 6 bases removed from V and 4 bases from J, the gap between germline ends came to 13 bases.

This chain uses TRBV19 with TRBJ2-1, with D possibly matching TRBD1 (6 bases). Germline CDR1 reads LNHDA; CDR2 reads SQIVND (reference sequence). V gave up 4 bases and J gave up 8 bases, with 15 bases separating them. The CDR3 consists of 14 residues. The CDR3 bases are TGTGCCAGTAGTACCCTAGGGGGTTCGGATGAGCAGTTCTTC. Amino acids: CASSTLGGSDEQFF.

The rearrangement links TRBV20-1 to TRBJ2-5, with 15 nucleotides matching TRBD2. J lost 4 bases, V lost 5 bases, and 2 bases had no gene match. CDR1 and CDR2 from the germline V gene are DFQATT and SNEGSKA (reference sequence). The CDR3 is made up of 14 amino acids. CDR3 in amino acids: CSARTSGGVETQYF. The CDR3 DNA follows: TGCAGTGCTCGGACTAGCGGGGGGGTAGAGACCCAGTACTTC.

This clonotype was seen at least ten times. This rearrangement joins TRBV7-2 to TRBJ2-5; 7 bases map to TRBD1. Germline loops: CDR1 SGHTA, CDR2 FQGNSA. The CDR3 length is 17 residues. V was pared by 5 bases and J by 2 bases, with 14 bases of the junction left unmatched. The CDR3, as DNA: TGTGCCAGCAGCCCTTTAGCCCTAGGGGGCCCTCAAGAGACCCAGTACTTC. As protein: CASSPLALGGPQETQYF.

The chain combines TRBV24-1 with TRBJ1-2, with D unclear. Trimming stripped 3 bases from V and 7 bases from J, with 11 bases between. The CDR3 length is 13 residues. In germline, CDR1 is KGHDR, CDR2 SFDVKD. CDR3 sequence: CATSDGSPSGYTF. CDR3 nucleotides: TGTGCCACCAGTGATGGCTCCCCTTCTGGCTACACCTTC.

The chain combines TRBV11-2 with TRBJ2-2, with TRBD1 matching 12 bases. The V and J ends lost 3 bases and 3 bases, in that order; junction bases with no gene match: 5. Germline CDR1 and CDR2: SGHAT and FQNNGV. The CDR3 sequence is 17 residues long. CDR3 residues: CASSLGTGGIDTGELFF. The CDR3 DNA reads TGTGCCAGCAGCTTGGGGACAGGGGGCATTGACACCGGGGAGCTGTTTTTT.

This clonotype was detected ten times or more. V usage is TRBV7-9 and J usage is TRBJ2-1, with TRBD1 matching over 9 bases. CDR1 SEHNR and CDR2 FQNEAQ come from the germline V gene (reference sequence). The ends lost 5 bases at V and 0 bases at J; junction bases unmatched: 5. The CDR3 extends over 16 amino acids. CDR3 region: CASSKLQGASYNEQFF. The CDR3 DNA sequence: TGTGCCAGCAGCAAATTACAGGGGGCCTCCTACAATGAGCAGTTCTTC.

The V gene is TRBV27, the J gene TRBJ1-6, with a weak D call TRBD1 (6 bases). Germline V gene sequence: CDR1 MNHEY, CDR2 SMNVEV (reference sequence). The CDR3 is 13 amino acids. V gave up 10 bases and J gave up 4 bases, with 11 bases separating them. This CDR3 is CATTGEYNSPLHF. The CDR3 coding sequence is TGTGCCACGACAGGAGAGTATAATTCACCCCTCCACTTT.

The chain couples TRBV20-1 to TRBJ2-2; D perhaps matches TRBD2 (7 bases). The CDR3 is 17 residues long. Germline values: CDR1 DFQATT, CDR2 SNEGSKA (reference sequence). V gave up 3 bases and J gave up 5 bases, with 22 bases separating them. CDR3 sequence (DNA): TGCAGTGCTAGGTCCCCTACAGGGTGGGGAGGGACCGGGGAGCTGTTTTTT. It translates to CSARSPTGWGGTGELFF.

This clonotype turned up a few times. The rearrangement joins TRBV6-5 to TRBJ1-5, with a weak D call TRBD1 (5 bases). The ends were cut back, 4 bases at V and 6 bases at J, with 16 bases in the middle. CDR3 length equals 15 residues. Germline CDR1 and CDR2: MNHEY and SVGAGI. The CDR3 DNA is TGTGCCAGCAGTTTACGGGGGGGGGGTGGTCAGCCCCAGCATTTT. Translation: CASSLRGGGGQPQHF.

CDR3 loop: CASSRTGTTYNEQFF. CDR3 DNA: TGTGCCAGCAGTAGGACGGGGACCACCTACAATGAGCAGTTCTTC. J is TRBJ2-1 and V is TRBV27; D is possibly TRBD1 or TRBD2 (5 bases each). Germline lookup yields CDR1 MNHEY and CDR2 SMNVEV (reference sequence). With 5 bases removed from V and 2 bases from J, the gap between germline ends came to 13 bases. This CDR3 is 15 amino acids long.

The chain uses TRBV9 and TRBJ2-3, with 7 bases fitting TRBD2. The trim removed 1 base at V and 0 bases at J, leaving 5 bases unmatched. Per germline, CDR1 SGDLS and CDR2 YYNGEE. This CDR3 has 16 amino acids. As DNA, the CDR3 is TGTGCCAGCAGCGTATTAGGAGCGGGAAGCACAGATACGCAGTATTTT. Translating it yields CASSVLGAGSTDTQYF.

As for this clonotype: A much larger clone lies one base from this, so it may be a read error. The CDR3 region is CAISLVDRATDTQYF. CDR3 nucleotides: TGTGCCATCAGCTTAGTAGACAGGGCCACAGATACGCAGTATTTT. The J gene is TRBJ2-3, the V gene TRBV7-9; 7 bases match TRBD1. The CDR3 has 15 residues. Germline CDR1 SEHNR, CDR2 FQNEAQ (reference sequence). Drawing the rest from reference TRBV7-9 and TRBJ2-3, the complete variable domain is DTGVSQNPRHKITKRGQNVTFRCDPISEHNRLYWYRQTLGQGPEFLTYFQNEAQLEKSRLLSDRFSAERPKGSFSTLEIQRTEQGDSAMYLCAISLVDRATDTQYFGPGTRLTVL.

Note on this clonotype: The germline gene is not matched at one end of the junction; a read error may be the cause. The V gene is TRBV5-5, the J gene TRBJ2-5; 10 bases agree with TRBD1. CDR1 is SGHKS, CDR2 YYEKEE, per germline (reference sequence). This CDR3 has 16 amino acids. The CDR3: CANSRGQGGLQETQYF. CDR3 DNA sequence: TGTGCCAACAGCCGTGGACAGGGGGGACTTCAAGAGACCCAGTACTTC.

The chain is built from TRBV5-4 and TRBJ1-1; D remains unclear. Germline CDR1 reads SGHNT; CDR2 reads YYREEE (reference sequence). This CDR3 has 14 amino acids. The V end lost 3 bases, the J end lost 2 bases, and 11 bases lay between the germline ends. CDR3 loop: CASSSRAGNTEAFF. As DNA, the CDR3 is TGTGCCAGCAGCTCGAGGGCAGGAAACACTGAAGCTTTCTTT. The full variable domain, with the rest looked up from reference TRBV5-4 and TRBJ1-1, is ETGVTQSPTHLIKTRGQQVTLRCSSQSGHNTVSWYQQALGQGPQFIFQYYREEENGRGNFPPRFSGLQFPNYSSELNVNALELDDSALYLCASSSRAGNTEAFFGQGTRLTVV.

The CDR3 protein is CATSDFATSGEGTDTQYF. Here the CDR3 DNA reads TGTGCCACCAGTGATTTCGCGACTAGCGGGGAGGGCACAGATACGCAGTATTTT. The V call is TRBV24-1, the J call TRBJ2-3; 11 bases map to TRBD2. J gave up 1 base and V 1 base, and 6 bases lay outside the gene matches. CDR1 KGHDR and CDR2 SFDVKD come from the germline V gene. CDR3 size: 18 residues.

The gene calls are TRBV27 and TRBJ1-5; TRBD1 is a possible D gene (5 bases). V was pared by 5 bases and J by 5 bases, with 13 bases between. The CDR3 has 14 residues. CDR1 is MNHEY and CDR2 is SMNVEV in the germline V gene (reference sequence). The CDR3 loop is CASSLGTADQPQHF. Written as DNA, the CDR3 is TGTGCCAGCAGTCTAGGGACCGCAGATCAGCCCCAGCATTTT.